The entry below describes one TCR beta chain. Its specific antigen is unknown. Base quality data are lacking; no much larger clone is found one base away. This specimen comes from a study of OX40 agonist ivuxolimab in advanced cancers. General notes on the study: The costimulatory receptor OX40 (CD134) was targeted by ivuxolimab, a fully human IgG2 agonistic monoclonal antibody. Intravenous ivuxolimab was administered to patients every 2 weeks at six dose levels: 0.01, 0.1, 0.3, 1.5, 3 and 10 mg/kg. Of the 50 or so patients in dose escalation, some 20 had hepatocellular carcinoma, roughly 15 had melanoma, 9 had renal cell carcinoma and 9 had head and neck cancer. In the dose-escalation cohort, approximately 80% of patients were male, and the mean age was 60 years with a range of roughly 23 to 79. Patients were allowed to have had prior anti-PD-1, anti-PD-L1 or anti-CTLA-4 therapy, and 40% of the dose-escalation patients had been treated with checkpoint inhibitors. Partial responses were achieved by three dose-escalation patients, of whom one had hepatocellular carcinoma and two had cutaneous melanoma. The point of sequencing TCRbeta in the periphery was to test whether ivuxolimab changed TCR sequence diversity and drove clonal T-cell expansion. The monotherapy dose-escalation portion (N = 52 patients) of the phase I ivuxolimab trial is reported in the paper.

Patients with a history of autoimmune disease or receiving systemic immunosuppression were excluded from the trial. Peripheral blood for TCR sequencing was drawn from every dose cohort at baseline, at cycle 4 day 1 and at cycle 7 day 1. The samples were taken from a phase I, first-in-human, multicenter, open-label dose-escalation trial of ivuxolimab. Adults with locally advanced or metastatic head and neck squamous cell, hepatocellular, melanoma or renal cell carcinoma were enrolled in the trial. Before TCR sequencing, CD4+ T cells and CD8+ T cells from peripheral blood were sorted into separate populations. General conclusions and limits of the study: At doses from 0.1 to 3.0 mg/kg, clonal expansion was seen in both CD4+ and CD8+ blood T cells between baseline and week 6. Low levels of normalized T-cell clonal expansion were also seen in some nonresponding patients. In the 0.1-3.0 mg/kg groups, partial responders were among the patients with the lowest normalized peripheral clonal expansion, particularly in CD8+ T cells. After ivuxolimab, more expanded clones were found on average in CD8+ T cells than in CD4+ T cells. The antigen specificity of the clonally expanded peripheral T cells was not determined.

Genomic DNA was isolated from the sorted cells so that the TCRbeta CDR3 region could be sequenced. The immunoSEQ Assay was used for sequencing of TCRbeta CDR3 regions. The immuneACCESS repertoire file appears here via TCRdb, limited to in-frame rearrangements. These files lack a portion of the clones; in checked studies, under half of the deficit traces to unresolved V genes, and the cause of the others is not known. The table for this sample lists about 73,000 clones; more than 90% of them were counted only once. The ten most abundant clones make up roughly 10% of the sample. Including the terminal cysteine and phenylalanine, the CDR3 comprises 15 residues. Solely the CDR3 DNA is kept, with 45 bases framed from the first base. Ends trimmed: V by 6 bases, J by 1 base; bases unmatched to a gene: 8. Looking up the germline V gene yields CDR1 SGHDN and CDR2 FVKESK.

The sample was CD4+ or CD8+ T cells sorted from blood, taken in a trial of the OX40 agonist ivuxolimab. The chain couples TRBV14 to TRBJ2-7, and TRBD2 matches 8 of the central bases. This clonotype was sampled from an adult with an advanced solid tumor such as melanoma, head and neck, liver or kidney cancer. The CDR3 is CASSLIAGSSYEQYF. The nucleotide sequence is given as TGTGCCAGCAGTCTTATAGCGGGATCTTCCTACGAGCAGTACTTC.